The source of this TCR beta chain is a study of T cells after yellow fever vaccination. Study-level results: Only a minor proportion of clonotypes was detected across both CD4 and CD8 compartments. After the booster, around 95% of CD4 and roughly nine tenths of CD8 primary-response clones were re-detected. A weaker but faster secondary response was observed, peaking on day 5 versus 15.

V shed 7 bases, J shed 1 base, and the junction held 3 bases outside the gene matches. CDR1 and CDR2 from the germline V gene are SGHNT and YYREEE (reference sequence). The CDR3 is 13 amino acids. This clonotype was recorded at least ten times. What it recognizes is unknown. Synthesis of TCR cDNA relied on 5'RACE template switching, which attached a universal primer site and UMIs. TCRdb independently ran MiXCR on the 5' RACE reads; one entry per CDR3 protein. The data show just over 300,000 distinct CDR3 sequences, roughly 3.5% seen once. This receptor was identified in a young man who received the YFV17D yellow fever vaccine. The genes are TRBV5-4 and TRBJ1-1; 8 bases agree with TRBD1. The sample here was PBMCs, taken on the day of the yellow fever booster vaccination. The chain's CDR3 is CASLGQANTEAFF. The CDR3 coding sequence is TGTGCCAGCTTGGGACAGGCGAACACTGAAGCTTTCTTT.